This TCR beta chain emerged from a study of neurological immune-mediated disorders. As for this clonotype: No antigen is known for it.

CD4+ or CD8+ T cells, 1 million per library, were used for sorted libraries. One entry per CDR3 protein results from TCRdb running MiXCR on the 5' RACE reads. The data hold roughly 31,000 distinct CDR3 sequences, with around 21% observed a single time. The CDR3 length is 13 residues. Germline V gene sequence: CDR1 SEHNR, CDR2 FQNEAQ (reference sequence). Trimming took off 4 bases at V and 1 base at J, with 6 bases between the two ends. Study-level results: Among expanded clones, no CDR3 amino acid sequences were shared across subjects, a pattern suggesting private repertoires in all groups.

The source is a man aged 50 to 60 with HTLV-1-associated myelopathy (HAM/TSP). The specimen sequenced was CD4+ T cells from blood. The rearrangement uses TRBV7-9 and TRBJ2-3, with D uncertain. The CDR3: CASSSTGTDTQYF. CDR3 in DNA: TGTGCCAGCAGCTCCACGGGCACAGATACGCAGTATTTT.